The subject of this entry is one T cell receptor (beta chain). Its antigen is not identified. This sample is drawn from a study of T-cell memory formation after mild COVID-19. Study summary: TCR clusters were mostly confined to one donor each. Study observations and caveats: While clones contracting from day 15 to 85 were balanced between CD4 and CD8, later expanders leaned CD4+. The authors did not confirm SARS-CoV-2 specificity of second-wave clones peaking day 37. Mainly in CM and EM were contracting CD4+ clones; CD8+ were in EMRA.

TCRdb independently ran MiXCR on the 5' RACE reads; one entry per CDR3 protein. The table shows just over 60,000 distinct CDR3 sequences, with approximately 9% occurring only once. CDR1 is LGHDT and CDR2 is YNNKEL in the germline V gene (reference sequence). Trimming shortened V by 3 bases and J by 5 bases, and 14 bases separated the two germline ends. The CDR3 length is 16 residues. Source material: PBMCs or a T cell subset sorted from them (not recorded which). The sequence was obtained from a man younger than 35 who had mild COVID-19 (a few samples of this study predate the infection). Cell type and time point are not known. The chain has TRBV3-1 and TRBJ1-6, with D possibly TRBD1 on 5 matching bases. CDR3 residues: CASSHGWGRNNSPLHF. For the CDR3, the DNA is TGTGCCAGCAGCCATGGCTGGGGCAGAAATAATTCACCCCTCCACTTT. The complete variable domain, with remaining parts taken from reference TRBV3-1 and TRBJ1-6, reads DTAVSQTPKYLVTQMGNDKSIKCEQNLGHDTMYWYKQDSKKFLKIMFSYNNKELIINETVPNRFSPKSPDKAHLNLHINSLELGDSAVYFCASSHGWGRNNSPLHFGNGTRLTVT.